This TCR beta chain derives from a study of graft-versus-host responses after intestinal transplantation. This clone has just a few counts. This CDR3 has 15 amino acids. V was shortened by 3 bases and J by 4 bases, with 16 bases between the two germline ends. Looked up from germline, CDR1 is SQVTM and CDR2 is ANQGSEA. The protocol was immunoSEQ multiplex PCR, while the TCRdb copy is restricted to in-frame clones and leaves out a portion. The table includes some 14,000 clones, about 35% detected once. Approximately 200,000 CFSE-labeled responder cells were plated with approximately 200,000 irradiated, violet-dye-labeled stimulator cells.

This chain links TRBV29-1 with TRBJ2-1; D perhaps matches TRBD1 (5 bases). The sample here was alloreactive CD8+ T cells from a mixed lymphocyte reaction culture, taken before intestinal transplant. Subset given: CFSE-low proliferating T cells sorted from roughly 6-day pre-transplant mixed lymphocyte reaction (GvH or HvG direction). The TCR originated in a human patient who received an intestinal transplant. The CDR3 coding sequence is TGCAGCGTTGATAATGGGGCCGTCCAATACAATGAGCAGTTCTTC. Its protein is CSVDNGAVQYNEQFF.